The 10 T cell receptor beta chains given below trace back to one sample, sequenced in a study of blood T cell repertoires in COVID-19 (dated by TCRdb to about 2020). Library preparation used the immunoSEQ multiplex PCR assay. TCRdb retrieved this table from immuneACCESS and kept in-frame rearrangements only. Not all clones are present; in checked studies, unresolved V genes account for under half, and no reason is known for the remainder. The sample profile shows around 190,000 clones; under 85% of them were found once. Under 8.5% of the sample is taken by the ten largest. Sequenced: peripheral blood. These TCRs come from a human donor in a cohort sampled during active COVID-19.

V gene TRBV5-6 combines with J gene TRBJ2-1; 7 nucleotides match TRBD2. Germline V gene lookup returns CDR1 SGHDT and CDR2 YYEEEE. V shed 4 bases and J 3 bases; nucleotides not matched to a gene: 10. This CDR3 comprises 16 residues. CDR3 residues: CASSPAGTTGYNEQFF. CDR3 bases: TGTGCCAGCAGCCCGGCTGGGACTACCGGCTACAATGAGCAGTTCTTC.

CDR3 region: CASSRITGGTEAFF. The CDR3 DNA reads as TGCGCCAGCAGCCGGATCACAGGGGGCACTGAAGCTTTCTTT. The chain combines TRBV4-1 with TRBJ1-1, with 8 bases aligning to TRBD1. The junction had 5 bases not matched to a gene; V was cut back by 4 bases and J by 4 bases. The CDR3 contains 14 residues. The germline V gene has CDR1 MGHRA and CDR2 YSYEKL.

This clone was seen at least ten times. The CDR3 spells CASSIRRRGDTEAFF. CDR3 nucleotides: TGTGCCAGTAGTATACGGCGCAGGGGGGACACTGAAGCTTTCTTT. V usage is TRBV19 and J usage is TRBJ1-1, with 7 bases matching TRBD1. The trim removed 2 bases at V and 3 bases at J, leaving 6 bases unmatched. The CDR3 is made up of 15 amino acids. The germline V gene has CDR1 LNHDA and CDR2 SQIVND (reference sequence). Combining the CDR3 with reference TRBV19 and TRBJ1-1 gives the whole variable domain DGGITQSPKYLFRKEGQNVTLSCEQNLNHDAMYWYRQDPGQGLRLIYYSQIVNDFQKGDIAEGYSVSREKKESFPLTVTSAQKNPTAFYLCASSIRRRGDTEAFFGQGTRLTVV.

J is TRBJ1-2 and V is TRBV7-2, with D tentatively TRBD1 (5 bases). This CDR3 region has 14 residues. Germline V gives CDR1 SGHTA, CDR2 FQGNSA. V lost 5 bases and J 4 bases, leaving 14 bases between the germline ends. The chain's CDR3 is CASSLEGRTYGYTF. CDR3 in DNA: TGTGCCAGCAGCCTAGAGGGGCGGACCTATGGCTACACCTTC.

V and J are TRBV13 and TRBJ2-4, with TRBD1 identical over 10 bases. This CDR3 comprises 15 residues. CDR1 and CDR2 from the germline V gene are PRHDT and FYEKMQ (reference sequence). V shed 1 base, J shed 13 bases, and the junction held 10 bases outside the gene matches. The CDR3 bases are TGTGCCAGCAGCTTAGTCCAGGGGGGACAGGGGCGGCAGTACTTC. It codes for CASSLVQGGQGRQYF.

V gene TRBV9 combines with J gene TRBJ1-5; TRBD1 might be the D (5 bases). This CDR3 has 14 residues. The V end was cut by 4 bases, the J end by 6 bases, with 14 bases between. Germline CDR1 is SGDLS and CDR2 is YYNGEE. CDR3 region: CASSPGGMVQPQHF. CDR3 nucleotide sequence: TGTGCCAGCAGCCCCGGGGGTATGGTTCAGCCCCAGCATTTT.

This clone was counted a single time. This chain links TRBV3-1 (or the pseudogene TRBV3-2) with TRBJ2-7; 15 bases match TRBD2. Trimming cost V 2 bases and J 5 bases; bases outside gene matches: 7. Germline V gene sequence: CDR1 LGHDT, CDR2 YNNKEL (reference sequence). This CDR3 comprises 17 residues. The CDR3 bases are TGTGCCAGCAGCCAACCTCTGGGACTAGCGGGGGGTAACGAGCAGTACTTC. It translates to CASSQPLGLAGGNEQYF.

The rearrangement links TRBV4-2 to TRBJ2-6; 11 bases match TRBD2. CDR1 is LGHNA and CDR2 is YNFKEQ in the germline V gene. J lost 3 bases, V lost 8 bases, and 12 bases had no gene match. This CDR3 region has 18 residues. CDR3 in DNA: TGTGCCAGCTTAGACATAGCGGGGGGGCCAGATGGGGCCAACGTCCTGACTTTC. Protein sequence: CASLDIAGGPDGANVLTF.

The rearrangement links TRBV7-2 to TRBJ2-6, with a possible D match to TRBD1 (6 bases). Trimming took off 1 base at V and 4 bases at J, with 11 bases between the two ends. Germline CDR1 reads SGHTA; CDR2 reads FQGNSA. The CDR3 runs 16 residues. The CDR3 DNA reads as TGTGCCAGCAGCTTAGTCCCAGGGACAGGGGCCAACGTCCTGACTTTC. This gives the protein CASSLVPGTGANVLTF.

This chain uses TRBV5-1 with TRBJ2-1; a possible D gene is TRBD1 (5 bases). Germline V gene lookup returns CDR1 SGHRS and CDR2 YFSETQ. This CDR3 region has 15 residues. V dropped 2 bases and J dropped 1 base, with 10 bases sitting between them. The CDR3 sequence is CASSLGVSSYNEQFF. In nucleotides, the CDR3 is TGCGCCAGCAGCTTAGGGGTGTCGTCCTACAATGAGCAGTTCTTC.